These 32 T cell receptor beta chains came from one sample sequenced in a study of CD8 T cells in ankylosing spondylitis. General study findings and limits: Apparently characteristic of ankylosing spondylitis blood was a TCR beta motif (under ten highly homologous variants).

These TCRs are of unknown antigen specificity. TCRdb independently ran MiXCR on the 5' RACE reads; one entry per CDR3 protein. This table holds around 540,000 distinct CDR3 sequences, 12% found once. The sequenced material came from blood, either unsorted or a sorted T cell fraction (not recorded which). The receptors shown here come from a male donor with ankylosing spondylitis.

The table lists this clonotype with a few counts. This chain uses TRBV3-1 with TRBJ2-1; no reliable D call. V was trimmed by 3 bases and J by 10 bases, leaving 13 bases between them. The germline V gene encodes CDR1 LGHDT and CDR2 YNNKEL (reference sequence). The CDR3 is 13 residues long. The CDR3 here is CASSQAVGREQFF. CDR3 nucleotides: TGTGCCAGCAGCCAGGCCGTGGGCCGAGAGCAGTTCTTC.

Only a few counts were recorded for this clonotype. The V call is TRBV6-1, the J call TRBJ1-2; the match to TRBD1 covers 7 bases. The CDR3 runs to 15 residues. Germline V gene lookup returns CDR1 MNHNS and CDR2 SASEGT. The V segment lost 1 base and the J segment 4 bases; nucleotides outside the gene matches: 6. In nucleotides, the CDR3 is TGTGCCAGCAGTGAAGGCCGGGCAGGGGGCTATGGCTACACCTTC. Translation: CASSEGRAGGYGYTF.

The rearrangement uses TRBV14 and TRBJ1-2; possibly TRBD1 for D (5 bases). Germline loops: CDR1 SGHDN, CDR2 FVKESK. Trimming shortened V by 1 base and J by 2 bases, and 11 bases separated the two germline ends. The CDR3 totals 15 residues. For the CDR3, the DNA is TGTGCCAGCAGCCAAGTGGACAAGAAAAACTATGGCTACACCTTC. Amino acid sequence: CASSQVDKKNYGYTF.

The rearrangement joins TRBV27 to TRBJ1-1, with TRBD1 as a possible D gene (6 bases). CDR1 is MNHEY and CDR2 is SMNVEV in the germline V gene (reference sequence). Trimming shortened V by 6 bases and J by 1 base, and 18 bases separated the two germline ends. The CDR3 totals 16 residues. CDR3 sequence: CASRPGFRGGNTEAFF. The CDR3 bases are TGTGCCAGCAGGCCCGGGTTCAGGGGCGGGAACACTGAAGCTTTCTTT.

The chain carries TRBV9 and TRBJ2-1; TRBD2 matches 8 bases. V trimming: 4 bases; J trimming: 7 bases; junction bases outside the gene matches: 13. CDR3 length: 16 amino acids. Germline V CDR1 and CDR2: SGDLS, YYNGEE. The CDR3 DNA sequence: TGTGCCAGCAGCCCCCTCATGGGAGCGGGAGATAATGAGCAGTTCTTC. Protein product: CASSPLMGAGDNEQFF. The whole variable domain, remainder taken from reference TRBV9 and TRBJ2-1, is DSGVTQTPKHLITATGQRVTLRCSPRSGDLSVYWYQQSLDQGLQFLIQYYNGEERAKGNILERFSAQQFPDLHSELNLSSLELGDSALYFCASSPLMGAGDNEQFFGPGTRLTVL.

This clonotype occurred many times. The CDR3 DNA reads as TGCGCCAGCAGCGAACAGGGTGTAGGACCCCAAGAGACCCAGTACTTC. Translation gives CASSEQGVGPQETQYF. The chain carries TRBV5-1 and TRBJ2-5, with D tentatively TRBD1 (6 bases). Germline values: CDR1 SGHRS, CDR2 YFSETQ. The CDR3 is 16 amino acids. V was pared by 4 bases and J by 1 base, with 17 bases between.

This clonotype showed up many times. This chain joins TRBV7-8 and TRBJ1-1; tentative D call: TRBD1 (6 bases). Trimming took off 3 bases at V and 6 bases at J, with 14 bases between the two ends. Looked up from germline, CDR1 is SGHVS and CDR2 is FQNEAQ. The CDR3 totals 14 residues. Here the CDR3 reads CASSLGGGYPEAFF. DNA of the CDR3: TGTGCCAGCAGCTTGGGGGGGGGCTACCCTGAAGCTTTCTTT.

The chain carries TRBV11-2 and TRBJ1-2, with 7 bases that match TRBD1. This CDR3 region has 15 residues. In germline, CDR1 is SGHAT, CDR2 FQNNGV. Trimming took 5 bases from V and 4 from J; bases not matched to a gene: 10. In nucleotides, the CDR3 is TGTGCCAGCAGCCGACCGGGACAGCGAGCCTATGGCTACACCTTC. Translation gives CASSRPGQRAYGYTF.

CDR3 sequence: CSVEDSGKDTGELFF. CDR3 sequence (DNA): TGCAGCGTTGAAGATAGCGGGAAGGACACCGGGGAGCTGTTTTTT. The J gene is TRBJ2-2, the V gene TRBV29-1, with TRBD2 matching over 8 bases. The ends lost 0 bases at V and 3 bases at J; junction bases unmatched: 3. The CDR3 sequence is 15 residues long. The germline V gene encodes CDR1 SQVTM and CDR2 ANQGSEA.

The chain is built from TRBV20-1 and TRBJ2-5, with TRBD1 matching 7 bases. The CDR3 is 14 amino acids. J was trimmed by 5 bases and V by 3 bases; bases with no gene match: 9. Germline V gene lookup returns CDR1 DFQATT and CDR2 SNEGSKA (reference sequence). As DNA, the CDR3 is TGCAGTGCTAGCTGGTTTGGACAGGAGGAGACCCAGTACTTC. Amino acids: CSASWFGQEETQYF.

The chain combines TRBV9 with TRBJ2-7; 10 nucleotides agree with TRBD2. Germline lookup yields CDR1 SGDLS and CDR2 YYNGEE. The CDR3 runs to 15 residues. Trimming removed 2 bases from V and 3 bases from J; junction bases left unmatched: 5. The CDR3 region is CASSVSSGSGYEQYF. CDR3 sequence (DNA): TGTGCCAGCAGCGTTTCTAGCGGGAGTGGCTACGAGCAGTACTTC.

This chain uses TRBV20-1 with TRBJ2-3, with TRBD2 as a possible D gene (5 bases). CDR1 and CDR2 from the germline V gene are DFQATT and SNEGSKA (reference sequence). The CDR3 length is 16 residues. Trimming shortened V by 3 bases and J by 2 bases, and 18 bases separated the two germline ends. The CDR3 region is CSARSAGRKLTDTQYF. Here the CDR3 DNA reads TGCAGTGCTAGGTCCGCGGGTCGGAAACTCACAGATACGCAGTATTTT.

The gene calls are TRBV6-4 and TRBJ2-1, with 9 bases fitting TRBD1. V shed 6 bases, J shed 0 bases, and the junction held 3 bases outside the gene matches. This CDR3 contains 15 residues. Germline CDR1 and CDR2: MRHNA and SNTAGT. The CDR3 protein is CASRQGALSYNEQFF. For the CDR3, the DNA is TGTGCCAGCAGACAGGGGGCCCTCTCCTACAATGAGCAGTTCTTC.

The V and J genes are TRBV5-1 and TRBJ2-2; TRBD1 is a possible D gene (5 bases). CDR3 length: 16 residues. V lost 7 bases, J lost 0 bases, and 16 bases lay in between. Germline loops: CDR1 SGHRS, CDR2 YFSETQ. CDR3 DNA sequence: TGCGCCAGCTCAACCGCGCAAGGGGCGAACACCGGGGAGCTGTTTTTT. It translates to CASSTAQGANTGELFF.

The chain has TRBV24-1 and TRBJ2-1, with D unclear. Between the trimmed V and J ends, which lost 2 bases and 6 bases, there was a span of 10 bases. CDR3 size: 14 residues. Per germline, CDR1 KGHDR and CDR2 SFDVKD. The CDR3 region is CATSDSTRINEQFF. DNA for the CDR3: TGTGCCACCAGTGATTCCACACGGATCAATGAGCAGTTCTTC.

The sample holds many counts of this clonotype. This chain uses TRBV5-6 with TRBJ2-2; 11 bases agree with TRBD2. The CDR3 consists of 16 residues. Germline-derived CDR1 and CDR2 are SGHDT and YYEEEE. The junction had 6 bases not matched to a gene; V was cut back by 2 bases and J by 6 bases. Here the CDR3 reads CASSLGLAGFPGELFF. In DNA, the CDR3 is TGTGCCAGCAGCTTAGGACTAGCGGGTTTCCCCGGGGAGCTGTTTTTT.

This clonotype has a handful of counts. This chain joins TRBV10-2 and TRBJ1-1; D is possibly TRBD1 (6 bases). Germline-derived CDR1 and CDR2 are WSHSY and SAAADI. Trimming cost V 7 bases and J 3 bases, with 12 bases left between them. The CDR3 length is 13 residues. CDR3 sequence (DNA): TGCGCCAGCACCGAGGGGGGGGACACTGAAGCTTTCTTT. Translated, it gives CASTEGGDTEAFF.

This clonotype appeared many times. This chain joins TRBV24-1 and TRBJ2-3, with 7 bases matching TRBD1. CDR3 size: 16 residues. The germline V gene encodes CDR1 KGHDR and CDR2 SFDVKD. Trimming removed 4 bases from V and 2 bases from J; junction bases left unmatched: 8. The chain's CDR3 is CATSEGQFPLTDTQYF. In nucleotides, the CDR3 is TGTGCCACCAGTGAGGGACAGTTCCCTCTCACAGATACGCAGTATTTT.

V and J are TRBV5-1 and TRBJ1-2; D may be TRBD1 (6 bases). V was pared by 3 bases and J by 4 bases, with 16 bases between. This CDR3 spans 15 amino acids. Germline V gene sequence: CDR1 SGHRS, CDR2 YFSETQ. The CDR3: CASSYYRDGAYGYTF. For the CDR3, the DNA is TGCGCCAGCAGCTACTACAGGGACGGGGCCTATGGCTACACCTTC.

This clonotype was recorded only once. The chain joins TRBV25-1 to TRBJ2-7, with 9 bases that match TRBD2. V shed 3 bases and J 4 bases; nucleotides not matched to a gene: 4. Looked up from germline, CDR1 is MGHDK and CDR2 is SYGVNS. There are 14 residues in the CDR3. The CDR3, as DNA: TGTGCCAGCAGTGACCCCAGCGGGGGGTACGAGCAGTACTTC. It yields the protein CASSDPSGGYEQYF.

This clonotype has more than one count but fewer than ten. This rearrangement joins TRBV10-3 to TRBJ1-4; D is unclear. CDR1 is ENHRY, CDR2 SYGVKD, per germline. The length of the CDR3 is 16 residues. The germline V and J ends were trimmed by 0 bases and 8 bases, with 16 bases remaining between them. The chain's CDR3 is CAISESATGIGEKLFF. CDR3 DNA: TGTGCCATCAGTGAGTCGGCTACCGGGATCGGGGAAAAACTGTTTTTT.

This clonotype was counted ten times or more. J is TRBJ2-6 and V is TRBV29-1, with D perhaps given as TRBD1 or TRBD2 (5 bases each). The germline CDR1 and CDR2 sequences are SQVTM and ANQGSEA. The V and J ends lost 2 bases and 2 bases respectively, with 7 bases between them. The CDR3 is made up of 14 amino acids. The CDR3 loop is CSVERGAGANVLTF. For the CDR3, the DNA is TGCAGCGTTGAACGGGGCGCTGGGGCCAACGTCCTGACTTTC.

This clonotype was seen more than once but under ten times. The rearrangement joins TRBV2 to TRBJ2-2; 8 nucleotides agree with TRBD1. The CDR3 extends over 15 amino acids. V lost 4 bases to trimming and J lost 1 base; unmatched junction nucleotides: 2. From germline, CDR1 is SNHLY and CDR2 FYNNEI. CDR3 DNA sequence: TGTGCCAGCAGTGGGGGGACAGGGAACACCGGGGAGCTGTTTTTT. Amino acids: CASSGGTGNTGELFF.

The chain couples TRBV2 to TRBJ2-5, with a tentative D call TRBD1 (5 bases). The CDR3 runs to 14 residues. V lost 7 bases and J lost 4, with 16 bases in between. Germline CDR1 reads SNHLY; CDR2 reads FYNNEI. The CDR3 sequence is CASTGRSGRETQYF. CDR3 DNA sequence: TGTGCCAGCACCGGTCGGTCAGGGCGAGAGACCCAGTACTTC.

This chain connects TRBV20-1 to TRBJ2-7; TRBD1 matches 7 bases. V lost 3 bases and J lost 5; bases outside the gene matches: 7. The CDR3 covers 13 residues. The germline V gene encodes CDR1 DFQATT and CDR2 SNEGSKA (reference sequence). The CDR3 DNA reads TGCAGTGCTAGGAGGGACAGTACCCACGAGCAGTACTTC. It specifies CSARRDSTHEQYF.

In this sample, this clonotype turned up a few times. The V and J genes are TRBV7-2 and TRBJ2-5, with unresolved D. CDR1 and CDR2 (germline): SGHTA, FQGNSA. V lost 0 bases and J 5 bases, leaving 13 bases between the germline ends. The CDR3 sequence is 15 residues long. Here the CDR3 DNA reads TGTGCCAGCAGCTTAGCTTATACAGTTCGGGAGACCCAGTACTTC. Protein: CASSLAYTVRETQYF.

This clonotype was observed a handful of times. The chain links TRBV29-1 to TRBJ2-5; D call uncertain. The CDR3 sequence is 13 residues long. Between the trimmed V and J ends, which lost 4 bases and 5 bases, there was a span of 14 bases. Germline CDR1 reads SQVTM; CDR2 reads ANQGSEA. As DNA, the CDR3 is TGCAGCGTTGGTTTCGCCAAGAGGGAGACCCAGTACTTC. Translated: CSVGFAKRETQYF.

The CDR3, as DNA: TGTGCCAGCAGCTTAACGGGCGTCGGCGGGGCCAACGTCCTGACTTTC. Encoded protein: CASSLTGVGGANVLTF. The chain has TRBV7-9 and TRBJ2-6, with no clear D. Germline lookup yields CDR1 SEHNR and CDR2 FQNEAQ (reference sequence). V was shortened by 2 bases and J by 4 bases, with 12 bases between the two germline ends. The CDR3 sequence is 16 residues long.

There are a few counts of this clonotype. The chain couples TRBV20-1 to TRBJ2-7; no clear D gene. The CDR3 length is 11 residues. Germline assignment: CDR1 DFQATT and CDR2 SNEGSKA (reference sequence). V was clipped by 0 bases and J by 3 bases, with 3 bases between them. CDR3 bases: TGCAGTGCTAGAGAAGTCTACGAGCAGTACGTC. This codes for CSAREVYEQYV.

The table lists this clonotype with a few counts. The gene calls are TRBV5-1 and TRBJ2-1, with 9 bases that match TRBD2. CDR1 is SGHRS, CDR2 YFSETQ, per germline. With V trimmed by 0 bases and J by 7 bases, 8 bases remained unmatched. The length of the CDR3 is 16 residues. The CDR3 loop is CASSLVSSGSTNEQFF. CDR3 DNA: TGCGCCAGCAGCTTGGTTAGTAGCGGGAGTACGAATGAGCAGTTCTTC.

CDR3 residues: CSARDQWEGRGANTEAFF. CDR3 sequence (DNA): TGCAGTGCTAGAGATCAATGGGAGGGGCGGGGGGCGAACACTGAAGCTTTCTTT. This chain connects TRBV20-1 to TRBJ1-1; maybe TRBD1 (6 bases). Germline V CDR1 and CDR2: DFQATT, SNEGSKA (reference sequence). V was clipped by 0 bases and J by 1 base, with 21 bases between them. The CDR3 totals 18 residues.

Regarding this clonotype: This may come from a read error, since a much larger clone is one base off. The CDR3 loop reads CATGQGDTGEPFF. CDR3 sequence (DNA): TGCGCCACTGGACAGGGAGATACCGGGGAGCCGTTTTTT. The chain carries TRBV10-1 and TRBJ2-2, with 8 bases that match TRBD1. Germline CDR1 reads WNHNN; CDR2 reads SYGVQD (reference sequence). The CDR3 is 13 residues long.